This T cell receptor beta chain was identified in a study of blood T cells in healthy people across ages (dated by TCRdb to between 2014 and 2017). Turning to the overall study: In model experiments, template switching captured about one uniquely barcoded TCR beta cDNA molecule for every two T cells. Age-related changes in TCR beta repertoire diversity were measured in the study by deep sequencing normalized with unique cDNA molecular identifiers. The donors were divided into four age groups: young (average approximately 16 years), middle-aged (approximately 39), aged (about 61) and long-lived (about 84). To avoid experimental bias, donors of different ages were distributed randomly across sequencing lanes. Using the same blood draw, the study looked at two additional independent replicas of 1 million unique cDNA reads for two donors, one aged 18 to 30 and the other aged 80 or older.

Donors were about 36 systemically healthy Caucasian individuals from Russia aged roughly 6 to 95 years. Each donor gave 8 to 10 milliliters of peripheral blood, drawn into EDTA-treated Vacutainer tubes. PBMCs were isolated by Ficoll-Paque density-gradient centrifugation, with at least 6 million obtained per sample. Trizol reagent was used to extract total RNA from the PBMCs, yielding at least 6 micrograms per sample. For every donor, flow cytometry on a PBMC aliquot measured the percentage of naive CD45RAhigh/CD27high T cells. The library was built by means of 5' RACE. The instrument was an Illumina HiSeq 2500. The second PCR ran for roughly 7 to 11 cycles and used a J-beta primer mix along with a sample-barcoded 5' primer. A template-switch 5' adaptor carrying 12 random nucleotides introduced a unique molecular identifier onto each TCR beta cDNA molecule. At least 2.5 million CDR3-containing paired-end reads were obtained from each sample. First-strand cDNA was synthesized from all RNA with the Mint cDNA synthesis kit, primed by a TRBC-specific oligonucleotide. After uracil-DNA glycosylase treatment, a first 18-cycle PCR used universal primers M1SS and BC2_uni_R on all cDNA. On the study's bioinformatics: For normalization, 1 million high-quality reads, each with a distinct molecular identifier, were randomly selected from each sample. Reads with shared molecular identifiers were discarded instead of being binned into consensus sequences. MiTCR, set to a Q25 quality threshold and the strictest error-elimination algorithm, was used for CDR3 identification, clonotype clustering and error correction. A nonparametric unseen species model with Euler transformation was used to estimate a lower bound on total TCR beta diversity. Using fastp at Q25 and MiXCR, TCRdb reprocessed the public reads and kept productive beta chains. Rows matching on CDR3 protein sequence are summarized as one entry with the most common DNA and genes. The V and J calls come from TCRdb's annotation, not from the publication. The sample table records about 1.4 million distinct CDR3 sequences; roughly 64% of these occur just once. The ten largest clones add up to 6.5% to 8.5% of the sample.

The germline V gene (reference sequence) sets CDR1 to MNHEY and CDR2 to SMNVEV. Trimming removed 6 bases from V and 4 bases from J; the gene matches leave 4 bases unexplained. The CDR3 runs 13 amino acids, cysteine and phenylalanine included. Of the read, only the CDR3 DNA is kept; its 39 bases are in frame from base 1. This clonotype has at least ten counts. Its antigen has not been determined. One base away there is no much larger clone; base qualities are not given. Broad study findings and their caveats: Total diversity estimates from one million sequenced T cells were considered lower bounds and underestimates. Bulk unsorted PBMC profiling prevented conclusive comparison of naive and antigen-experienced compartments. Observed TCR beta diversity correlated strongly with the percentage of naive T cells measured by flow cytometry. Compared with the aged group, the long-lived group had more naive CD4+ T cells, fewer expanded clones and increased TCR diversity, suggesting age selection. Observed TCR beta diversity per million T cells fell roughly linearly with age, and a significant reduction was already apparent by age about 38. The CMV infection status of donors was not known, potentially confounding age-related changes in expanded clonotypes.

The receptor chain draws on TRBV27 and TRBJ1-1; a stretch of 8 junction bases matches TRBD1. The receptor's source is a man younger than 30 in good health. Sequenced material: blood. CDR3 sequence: CASSLDRGTEAFF. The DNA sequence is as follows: TGTGCCAGCAGCTTAGACAGGGGCACTGAAGCTTTCTTT.